A selection of T cell receptor beta chains follows, all from one sample in a study of blood T cell repertoires in COVID-19. Some clones are missing from TCRdb's copy, which holds only in-frame ones; the method was immunoSEQ multiplex PCR. This table has 150,000 to 200,000 clones, roughly 86% appearing once. Sequences were obtained from PBMCs or T cells enriched from blood (not recorded which). The receptors here all came from a woman aged 40 to 50 in a cohort exposed to, infected with or recovered from COVID-19 (not recorded which). Both conserved end residues are part of each CDR3. Fields, in order: CDR3 protein, CDR3 DNA, J gene, clone size, V gene, D gene. D genes are given only for firm matches. Only part of the rows carry a size: once, few, many, or a class if the clone is expanded.

CASSPTSGDTGELFF,TGTGCCAGCAGCCCTACTAGCGGTGACACCGGGGAGCTGTTTTTT,TRBJ2-2,many,TRBV3-1/TRBV3-2,TRBD2
CASSYSTGAHTEAFF,TGTGCCAGCAGTTACTCGACAGGGGCCCACACTGAAGCTTTCTTT,TRBJ1-1,.,TRBV6-5,TRBD1
CASSSGDSGAHTDTQYF,TGTGCCAGCAGCTCCGGAGATAGCGGGGCCCACACAGATACGCAGTATTTT,TRBJ2-3,few,TRBV7-9,TRBD2
CASSPPQGRPGELFF,TGTGCCAGCAGTCCTCCACAGGGGAGGCCCGGGGAGCTGTTTTTT,TRBJ2-2,.,TRBV28,.
CSATRLSTDTQYF,TGCAGCGCGACTCGCCTCAGCACAGATACGCAGTATTTT,TRBJ2-3,.,TRBV29-1,.
CASRSGTGEAFF,TGTGCCAGCAGATCAGGGACAGGCGAAGCTTTCTTT,TRBJ1-1,once,TRBV6-6,TRBD1
CASRVLSSGNTIYF,TGTGCCAGCAGGGTTTTGAGCTCTGGAAACACCATATATTTT,TRBJ1-3,once,TRBV28,.
CASSGPQETQYF,TGTGCCAGCTCGGGCCCCCAAGAGACCCAGTACTTC,TRBJ2-5,.,TRBV18,.
CASLNGPGGLYGYTF,TGTGCCAGTTTGAACGGGCCAGGGGGACTCTATGGCTACACCTTC,TRBJ1-2,.,TRBV6-4,TRBD1
CASSPGLTETQYF,TGTGCCAGCAGCCCAGGACTCACGGAGACCCAGTACTTC,TRBJ2-5,once,TRBV5-5,.
CASSQKGQLLNYGYTF,TGCGCCAGCAGCCAAAAAGGACAGCTTTTAAACTATGGCTACACCTTC,TRBJ1-2,.,TRBV4-1,.
CASSLRGLYEQYF,TGTGCCAGCAGCTTAAGGGGGCTCTACGAGCAGTACTTC,TRBJ2-7,.,TRBV13,TRBD1
CASSLLGANTEAFF,TGTGCCAGCAGTTTGTTAGGGGCGAACACTGAAGCTTTCTTT,TRBJ1-1,.,TRBV27,.
CASSEREGTEAFF,TGTGCCAGCAGTGAAAGGGAGGGCACTGAAGCTTTCTTT,TRBJ1-1,few,TRBV2,.
CSVGFVAITYEQYF,TGCAGCGTTGGATTTGTAGCGATAACCTACGAGCAGTACTTC,TRBJ2-7,.,TRBV29-1,.